This T cell receptor (beta chain) was identified during a study of cytomegalovirus exposure and HLA in healthy donors. A multiplex PCR was run with 60 Vbeta primers and 13 Jbeta primers. The method was immunoSEQ multiplex PCR; TCRdb's version includes in-frame clones alone and lacks a portion of them. This table holds over 100,000 clones, around 78% found once. V shed 6 bases, J shed 7 bases, and the junction held 9 bases outside the gene matches. CDR1 MNHEY and CDR2 SVGAGI come from the germline V gene. The CDR3 is 15 amino acids. This chain uses TRBV6-5 with TRBJ2-1, with 10 positions matching TRBD2. The origin of this receptor is a female donor in good health and CMV-seropositive. What was sequenced was PBMCs. The CDR3 region has the DNA TGTGCCAGCAGACCTACTAGCGGGGTCGCAAATGAGCAGTTCTTC. Translating gives CASRPTSGVANEQFF.